These 6 T cell receptor beta chains were sequenced from one sample in a study of cytomegalovirus exposure and HLA in healthy donors. PCR involved 60 Vbeta and 13 Jbeta primers. Here immunoSEQ multiplex PCR was the method, and the copy in TCRdb shows in-frame clones only, minus some. This sample has 150,000 to 200,000 clones, with about 80% found just once. Input material: PBMCs. The receptors come from a middle-aged woman in good health and CMV-seronegative.

J is TRBJ1-6 and V is TRBV5-6; D is possibly TRBD1 (6 bases). CDR1 is SGHDT, CDR2 YYEEEE, per germline. V lost 4 bases to trimming and J lost 6 bases, with 20 bases between them. There are 17 residues in the CDR3. CDR3 protein: CASSGRAGGRINSPLHF. DNA for the CDR3: TGTGCCAGCAGCGGACGGGCGGGGGGCAGAATTAATTCACCCCTCCACTTT. Variable domain in full (rest from reference TRBV5-6 and TRBJ1-6): DAGVTQSPTHLIKTRGQQVTLRCSPKSGHDTVSWYQQALGQGPQFIFQYYEEEERQRGNFPDRFSGHQFPNYSSELNVNALLLGDSALYLCASSGRAGGRINSPLHFGNGTRLTVT.

The V call is TRBV6-6, the J call TRBJ1-1; TRBD1 agrees at 9 bases. Looked up from germline, CDR1 is MNHNY and CDR2 is SVGAGI (reference sequence). J was trimmed by 9 bases and V by 6 bases; bases with no gene match: 14. The CDR3 spans 15 residues. Here the CDR3 reads CASRTQGAFNGQAFF. In nucleotides, the CDR3 is TGTGCCAGCAGAACACAGGGGGCGTTCAACGGGCAAGCTTTCTTT.

The chain has TRBV6-6 and TRBJ1-2, with TRBD1 as a possible D gene (6 bases). V shed 8 bases and J shed 4 bases, with 17 bases lying between them. CDR3 length: 14 amino acids. Germline V lookup: CDR1 MNHNY, CDR2 SVGAGI (reference sequence). The CDR3 spells CASVPTGSVYGYTF. CDR3 sequence (DNA): TGTGCCAGCGTACCAACAGGGTCCGTCTATGGCTACACCTTC.

The chain carries TRBV6-5 and TRBJ2-2; 9 nucleotides match TRBD2. V lost 5 bases and J lost 4; bases outside the gene matches: 2. The CDR3 consists of 14 residues. Germline CDR1 and CDR2: MNHEY and SVGAGI. The CDR3 loop is CASSRGGGTGELFF. In nucleotides, the CDR3 is TGTGCCAGCAGTCGCGGGGGGGGCACCGGGGAGCTGTTTTTT.

The gene calls are TRBV6-5 and TRBJ1-5, with D perhaps matching TRBD1 (6 bases). The germline gives CDR1 MNHEY, CDR2 SVGAGI. The CDR3 has 15 amino acids. Trimming pared 4 bases from V and 1 base from J, leaving 11 bases between. CDR3 in amino acids: CASSSATGSNQPQHF. In DNA form, the CDR3 reads TGTGCCAGCAGTTCAGCGACAGGCAGCAATCAGCCCCAGCATTTT.

The J gene is TRBJ2-6, the V gene TRBV7-8; D is unresolved. This CDR3 region has 16 residues. Germline values: CDR1 SGHVS, CDR2 FQNEAQ. V was pared by 1 base and J by 0 bases, with 7 bases between. The CDR3 DNA sequence: TGTGCCAGCAGCTTAGACAGCCCCTCTGGGGCCAACGTCCTGACTTTC. This encodes CASSLDSPSGANVLTF.